This T cell receptor (beta chain) was recovered during a study of blood T cell repertoires in COVID-19. Original processing notes: For nucleated cells, counts were estimated from reference gene primer amplification. The repertoire was sequenced with immunoSEQ multiplex PCR; TCRdb's copy has only in-frame clones and lacks some. V, J and clone size are taken as reported in that table, and D and trimming were inferred from the DNA itself. The sample records about 370,000 clones, approximately 88% being singletons. Seattle researchers signed up patients amid active infection and tracked them longitudinally. CDR3 length equals 12 residues. Per germline, CDR1 SGHRS and CDR2 YFSETQ. Trimming took off 5 bases at V and 4 bases at J, with 10 bases between the two ends. This clone has a single count.

The gene calls are TRBV5-1 and TRBJ2-7; a weak D match, TRBD1 (6 bases). Sequencing was performed on peripheral blood. This TCR came from a woman aged 30 to 39 with COVID-19, enrolled during active disease. The chain's CDR3 is CASSKGEYEQYF. CDR3 in DNA: TGCGCCAGCAGTAAGGGGGAGTACGAGCAGTACTTC.